This T cell receptor beta chain was observed in a study of blood T cell repertoires in COVID-19 (dated by TCRdb to between 2020 and 2021). At the level of the whole study: Samples covering the acute and convalescent phases of COVID-19 were provided by collaborators in the United States, Italy and Spain. The prospective study material was composed of cDNA or gDNA derived from T cells, B-cell-depleted T cells, or PBMCs. Deeply sampled blood TCRbeta repertoires from subjects exposed to, actively infected with, or recovered from COVID-19 were included in the dataset. The repertoires were released in a freely available public database meant as a resource for research on the immune response to SARS-CoV-2. The samples were drawn from two sources: the first 160 participants of the ongoing ImmuneRACE study, and fewer than 1,500 subjects contributed by 6 global collaborators. The sample metadata nearly always contained a de-identified subject ID, COVID-19 status, age in years and sex. Where available, HLA class I and class II types were obtained from metadata supplied by the sample provider rather than from assay-based typing.

Overall study outcomes, separate from this receptor: Clinical and demographic metadata were provided uncurated, with the amount varying by source and participant.

The CDR3 contains 13 residues, cysteine and phenylalanine counted. The only DNA kept is the CDR3, 39 bases in frame from the first base. The germline V gene (reference sequence) sets CDR1 to MNHEY and CDR2 to SMNVEV. Relative to germline, V is 4 bases shorter and J is 14 bases shorter, with 17 bases between their ends. Enrolling through a virtual design, the prospective study's participants ranged in age from roughly 18 to 89 years and lived across more than 20 United States geographic areas. To assign participants to cohorts, the prospective study relied on clinical history that participants themselves reported in a screening survey and a study questionnaire. Exposed participants had been in contact, within 2 weeks of entering the study, with a person who had a PCR-confirmed or clinician-diagnosed case of COVID-19. In the prospective study, mobile phlebotomists collected whole blood, serum and a nasopharyngeal or oropharyngeal swab from each participant. Prospective study participants could optionally give additional blood draws and questionnaires over a roughly two-month period. Blood samples from the prospective study were shipped frozen or at room temperature prior to DNA extraction.

The immunoSEQ Assay, a bias-controlled multiplex PCR, was used to amplify TCRbeta CDR3 regions from genomic DNA. The paper's processing steps were these. The number of nucleated cells in each sample was estimated by amplification of reference gene primers within the assay. To quantify the absolute abundance of each unique TCRbeta CDR3 rearrangement, sequence reads were collapsed and filtered. For each sample, productive Simpson clonality was calculated by taking the square root of Simpson's diversity index across productive rearrangements. Not all clones reach the TCRdb copy of this immuneACCESS table, which keeps in-frame sequences only. Checked studies attribute under half of the gap to unresolved V genes and leave the rest unexplained. That table furnishes V, J and clone size, whereas the DNA furnished D and trimming. A total of 230,000 or so clones appear in this sample, approximately 84% of them only once. The ten most abundant clones make up approximately 6.6% of the sample.

With respect to this clone: The specificity of this receptor is unknown. No much larger clonotype is one base removed from it; base qualities were not supplied.

The sequence came from a woman in her forties or fifties who had been exposed to COVID-19. The chain employs TRBV27 and TRBJ1-4; no confident D gene assignment can be made. The sample taken for sequencing was PBMCs or T cells enriched from blood (not recorded which). The DNA sequence is given as TGTGCCAGCAGTTCTATCCCAACTTGGAGGCTGTTTTTT. Translated, it gives CASSSIPTWRLFF.